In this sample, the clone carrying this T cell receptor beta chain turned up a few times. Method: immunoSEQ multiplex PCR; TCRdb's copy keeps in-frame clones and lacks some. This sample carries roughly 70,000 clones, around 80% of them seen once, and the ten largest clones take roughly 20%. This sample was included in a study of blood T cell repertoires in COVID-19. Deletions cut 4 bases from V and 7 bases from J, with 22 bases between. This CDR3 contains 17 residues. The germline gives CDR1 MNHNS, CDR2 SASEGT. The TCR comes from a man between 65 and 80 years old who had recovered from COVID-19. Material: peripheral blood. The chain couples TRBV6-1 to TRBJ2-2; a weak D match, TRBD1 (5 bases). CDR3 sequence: CASSVSPRQGLGGELFF. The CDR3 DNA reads TGTGCCAGCAGTGTAAGCCCCAGGCAGGGATTAGGCGGGGAGCTGTTTTTT.